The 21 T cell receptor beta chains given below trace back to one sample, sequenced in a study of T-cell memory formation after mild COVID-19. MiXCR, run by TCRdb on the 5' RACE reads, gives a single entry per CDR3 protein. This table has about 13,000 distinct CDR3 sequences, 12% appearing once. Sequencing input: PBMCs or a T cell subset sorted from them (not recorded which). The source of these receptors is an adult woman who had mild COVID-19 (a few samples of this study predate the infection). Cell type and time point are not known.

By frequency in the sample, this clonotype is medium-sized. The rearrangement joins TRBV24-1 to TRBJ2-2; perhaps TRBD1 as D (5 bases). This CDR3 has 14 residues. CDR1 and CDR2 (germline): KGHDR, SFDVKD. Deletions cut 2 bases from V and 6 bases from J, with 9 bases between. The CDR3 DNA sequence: TGTGCCACCAGTGATTCCAGGGTATCCGGGGAGCTGTTTTTT. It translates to CATSDSRVSGELFF.

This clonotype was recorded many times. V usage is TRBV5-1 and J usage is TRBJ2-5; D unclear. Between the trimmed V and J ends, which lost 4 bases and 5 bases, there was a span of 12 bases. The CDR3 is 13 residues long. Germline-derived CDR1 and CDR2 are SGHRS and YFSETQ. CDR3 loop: CASSVPPSETQYF. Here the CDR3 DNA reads TGCGCCAGCAGCGTCCCACCTTCGGAGACCCAGTACTTC.

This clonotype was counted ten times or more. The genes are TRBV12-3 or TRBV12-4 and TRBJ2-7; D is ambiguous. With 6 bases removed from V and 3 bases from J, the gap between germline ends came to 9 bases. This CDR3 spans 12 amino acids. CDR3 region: CASSLRSYEQYF. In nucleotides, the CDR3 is TGTGCCAGCAGCCTTAGAAGCTACGAGCAGTACTTC.

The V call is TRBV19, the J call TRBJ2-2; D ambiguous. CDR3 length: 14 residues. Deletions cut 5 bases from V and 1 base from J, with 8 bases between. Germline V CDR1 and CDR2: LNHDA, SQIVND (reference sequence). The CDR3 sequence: CASSRPWNTGELFF. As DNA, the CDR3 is TGTGCCAGTAGTCGACCCTGGAACACCGGGGAGCTGTTTTTT.

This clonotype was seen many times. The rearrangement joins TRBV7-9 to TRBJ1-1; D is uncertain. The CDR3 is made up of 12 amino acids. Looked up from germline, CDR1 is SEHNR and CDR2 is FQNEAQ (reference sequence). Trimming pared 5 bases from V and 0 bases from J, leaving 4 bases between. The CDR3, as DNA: TGTGCCAGCAGCCCGTTGAACACTGAAGCTTTCTTT. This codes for CASSPLNTEAFF.

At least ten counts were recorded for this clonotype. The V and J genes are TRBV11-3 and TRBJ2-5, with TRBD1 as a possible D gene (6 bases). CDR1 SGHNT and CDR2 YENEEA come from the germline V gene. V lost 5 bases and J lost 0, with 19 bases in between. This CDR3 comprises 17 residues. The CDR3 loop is CASSIRRQDSYQETQYF. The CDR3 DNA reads TGTGCCAGCAGCATACGACGACAGGATTCGTACCAAGAGACCCAGTACTTC.

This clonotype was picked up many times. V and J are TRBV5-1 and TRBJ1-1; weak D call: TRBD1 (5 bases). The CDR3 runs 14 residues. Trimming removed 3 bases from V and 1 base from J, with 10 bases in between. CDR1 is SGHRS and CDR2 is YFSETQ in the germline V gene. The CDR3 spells CASSWSGTNTEAFF. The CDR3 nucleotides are TGCGCCAGCAGCTGGTCGGGGACGAACACTGAAGCTTTCTTT.

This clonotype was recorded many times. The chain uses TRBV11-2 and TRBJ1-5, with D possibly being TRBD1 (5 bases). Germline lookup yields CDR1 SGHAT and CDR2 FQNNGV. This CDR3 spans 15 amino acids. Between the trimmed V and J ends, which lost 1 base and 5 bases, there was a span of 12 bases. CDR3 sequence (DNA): TGTGCCAGCAGCTTAGGGGATTGGGGGGATCAGCCCCAGCATTTT. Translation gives CASSLGDWGDQPQHF.

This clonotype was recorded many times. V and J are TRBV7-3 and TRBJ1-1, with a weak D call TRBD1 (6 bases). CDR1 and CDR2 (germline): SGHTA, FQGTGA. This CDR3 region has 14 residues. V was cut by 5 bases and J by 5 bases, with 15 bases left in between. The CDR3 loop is CASSQQGMGTEAFF. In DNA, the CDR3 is TGTGCCAGCAGCCAACAGGGAATGGGGACTGAAGCTTTCTTT. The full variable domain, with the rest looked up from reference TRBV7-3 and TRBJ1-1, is GAGVSQTPSNKVTEKGKYVELRCDPISGHTALYWYRQSLGQGPEFLIYFQGTGAADDSGLPNDRFFAVRPEGSVSTLKIQRTERGDSAVYLCASSQQGMGTEAFFGQGTRLTVV.

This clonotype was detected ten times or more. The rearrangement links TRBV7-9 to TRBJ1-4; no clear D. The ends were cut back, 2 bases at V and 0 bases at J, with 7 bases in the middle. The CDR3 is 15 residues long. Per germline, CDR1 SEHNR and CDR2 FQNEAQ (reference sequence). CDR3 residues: CASSLPGSTNEKLFF. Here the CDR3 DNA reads TGTGCCAGCAGCTTACCGGGATCAACTAATGAAAAACTGTTTTTT.

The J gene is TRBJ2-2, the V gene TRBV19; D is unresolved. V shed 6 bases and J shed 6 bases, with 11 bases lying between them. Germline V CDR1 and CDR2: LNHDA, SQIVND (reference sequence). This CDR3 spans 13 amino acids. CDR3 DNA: TGTGCCAGTAGGAAGGGCGCCCCCGGGGAGCTGTTTTTT. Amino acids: CASRKGAPGELFF.

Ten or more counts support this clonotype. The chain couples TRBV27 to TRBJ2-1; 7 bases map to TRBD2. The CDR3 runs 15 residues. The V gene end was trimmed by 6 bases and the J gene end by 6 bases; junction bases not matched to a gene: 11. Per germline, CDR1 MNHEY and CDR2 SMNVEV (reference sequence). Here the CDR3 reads CASSWGGSATNEQFF. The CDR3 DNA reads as TGTGCCAGCAGCTGGGGGGGTTCAGCCACCAATGAGCAGTTCTTC.

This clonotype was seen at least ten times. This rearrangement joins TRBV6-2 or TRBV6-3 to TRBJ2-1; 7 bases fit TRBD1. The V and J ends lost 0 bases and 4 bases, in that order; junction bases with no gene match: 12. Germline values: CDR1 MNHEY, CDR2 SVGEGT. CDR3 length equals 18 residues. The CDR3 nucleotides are TGTGCCAGCAGTTACTCGAAGGGCAGGGGGTGGGATTACAATGAGCAGTTCTTC. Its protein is CASSYSKGRGWDYNEQFF.

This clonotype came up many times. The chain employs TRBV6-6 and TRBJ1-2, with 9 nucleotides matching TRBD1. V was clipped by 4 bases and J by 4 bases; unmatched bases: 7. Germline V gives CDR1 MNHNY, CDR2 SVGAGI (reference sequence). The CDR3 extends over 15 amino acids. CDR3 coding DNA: TGTGCCAGCAGTTGGGGACAGGGAGGCGGCTATGGCTACACCTTC. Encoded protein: CASSWGQGGGYGYTF.

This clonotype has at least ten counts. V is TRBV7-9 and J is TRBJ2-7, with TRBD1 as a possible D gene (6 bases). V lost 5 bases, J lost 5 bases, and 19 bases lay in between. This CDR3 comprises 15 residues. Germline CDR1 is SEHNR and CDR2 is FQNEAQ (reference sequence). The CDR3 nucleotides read TGTGCCAGCAGCCCCTTAGTGGGGGCTATGAACGAGCAGTACTTC. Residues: CASSPLVGAMNEQYF.

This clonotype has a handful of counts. This CDR3 reads CASSFASGIPQPQHF. CDR3 DNA: TGTGCCAGCAGCTTCGCCTCAGGAATCCCTCAGCCCCAGCATTTT. The chain combines TRBV7-9 with TRBJ1-5; D not certain. V lost 3 bases and J lost 6, with 15 bases in between. The CDR3 contains 15 residues. The germline gives CDR1 SEHNR, CDR2 FQNEAQ (reference sequence).

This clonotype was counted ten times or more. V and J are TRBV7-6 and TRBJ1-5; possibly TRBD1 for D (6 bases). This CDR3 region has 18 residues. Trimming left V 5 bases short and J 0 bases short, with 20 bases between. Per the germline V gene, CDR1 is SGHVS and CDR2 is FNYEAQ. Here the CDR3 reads CASSPEPPGDYSNQPQHF. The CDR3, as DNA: TGTGCCAGCAGCCCGGAACCCCCAGGGGACTATAGCAATCAGCCCCAGCATTTT.

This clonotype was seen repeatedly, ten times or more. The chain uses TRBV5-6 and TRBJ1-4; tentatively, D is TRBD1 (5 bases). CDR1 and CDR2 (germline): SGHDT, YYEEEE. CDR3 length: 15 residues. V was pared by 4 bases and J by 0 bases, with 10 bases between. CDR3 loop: CASSQTAATNEKLFF. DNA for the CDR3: TGTGCCAGCAGCCAGACAGCAGCAACTAATGAAAAACTGTTTTTT.

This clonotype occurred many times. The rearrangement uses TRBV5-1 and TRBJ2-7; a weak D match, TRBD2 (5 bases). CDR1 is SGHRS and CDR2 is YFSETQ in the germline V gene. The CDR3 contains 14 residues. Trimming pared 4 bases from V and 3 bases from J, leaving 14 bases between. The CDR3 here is CASSVEVPYYEQYF. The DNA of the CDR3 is TGCGCCAGCAGCGTGGAGGTACCGTACTACGAGCAGTACTTC.

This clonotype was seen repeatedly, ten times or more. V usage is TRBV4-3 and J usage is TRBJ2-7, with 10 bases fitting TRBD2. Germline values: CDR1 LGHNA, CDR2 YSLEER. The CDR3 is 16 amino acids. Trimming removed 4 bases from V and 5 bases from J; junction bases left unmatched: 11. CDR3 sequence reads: CASSRLTRAGGHEQYF. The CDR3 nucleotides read TGCGCCAGCAGCCGCCTTACTCGAGCGGGAGGGCACGAGCAGTACTTC.

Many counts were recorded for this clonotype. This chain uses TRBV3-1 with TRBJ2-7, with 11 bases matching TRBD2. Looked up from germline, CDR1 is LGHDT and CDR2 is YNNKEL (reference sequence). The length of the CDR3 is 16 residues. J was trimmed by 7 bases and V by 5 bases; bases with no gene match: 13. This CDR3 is CASSDDTSGSPREQYF. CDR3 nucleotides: TGTGCCAGCAGCGACGATACTAGCGGGAGTCCCCGGGAGCAGTACTTC.